A selection of T cell receptor beta chains follows, all from one sample in a study of blood T cell repertoires in COVID-19. This table comes from immunoSEQ multiplex PCR, and its TCRdb copy is limited to in-frame clones, with some not included. Among around 170,000 clones listed, about 80% were seen once. Sequenced: peripheral blood. All receptors come from a man in his 70s who had recovered from COVID-19. Both conserved end residues are part of each CDR3. Each record gives: V gene, clone size, D gene, J gene, CDR3 DNA, CDR3 protein. The D gene is left open where the match is weak. Clone size, where shown, is once, few, many, or a class for clones that have expanded.

v_gene: TRBV7-9
abundance: .
d_gene: TRBD2
j_gene: TRBJ2-5
CDR3nt: TGTGCCAGCAGCTTTTTCACTAGCGCATTTCAAGAGACCCAGTACTTC
CDR3aa: CASSFFTSAFQETQYF

v_gene: TRBV5-1
abundance: .
d_gene: TRBD1
j_gene: TRBJ1-2
CDR3nt: TGCGCCAGCAGCTTGGGTCAGGGGGTAGGAGGCTACACCTTC
CDR3aa: CASSLGQGVGGYTF

v_gene: TRBV5-6
abundance: .
d_gene: TRBD1
j_gene: TRBJ1-2
CDR3nt: TGTGCCAGCAGCTTGGGGGGGACAGGCACTTATGGCTACACCTTC
CDR3aa: CASSLGGTGTYGYTF

v_gene: TRBV9
abundance: once
d_gene: .
j_gene: TRBJ2-2
CDR3nt: TGTGCCAGCAGCGCCCAAACCGGGGAGCTGTTTTTT
CDR3aa: CASSAQTGELFF

v_gene: TRBV21-1
abundance: .
d_gene: .
j_gene: TRBJ2-7
CDR3nt: TGTGCCAGCAGCAAAGAGAGGGCGAGATACTACGAGCAGTACTTC
CDR3aa: CASSKERARYYEQYF

v_gene: TRBV3-1/TRBV3-2
abundance: .
d_gene: .
j_gene: TRBJ2-3
CDR3nt: TGTGCCAGCAGCCAATTTACTACGTACACAGATACGCAGTATTTT
CDR3aa: CASSQFTTYTDTQYF

v_gene: TRBV11-2
abundance: once
d_gene: .
j_gene: TRBJ1-2
CDR3nt: TGTGCCAGCAGCCCGCCCAGGGGCTTGTGGGGCTACACCTTC
CDR3aa: CASSPPRGLWGYTF

v_gene: TRBV30
abundance: .
d_gene: .
j_gene: TRBJ2-2
CDR3nt: TGTGCCTGGAGTTCATCAGGGCCCGGGGAGCTGTTTTTT
CDR3aa: CAWSSSGPGELFF

v_gene: TRBV6-5
abundance: .
d_gene: .
j_gene: TRBJ2-1
CDR3nt: TGTGCCAGCGCCGGGATCCAGACCTCCAATGAGCAGTTCTTC
CDR3aa: CASAGIQTSNEQFF

v_gene: TRBV7-3
abundance: .
d_gene: TRBD2
j_gene: TRBJ2-5
CDR3nt: TGTGCCAGCAGCGAACTAGCGGGGAAGGAGACCCAGTACTTC
CDR3aa: CASSELAGKETQYF

v_gene: TRBV18
abundance: .
d_gene: .
j_gene: TRBJ1-2
CDR3nt: TGTGCCACCTCAGGGAGCAACGCTAACTATGGCTACACCTTC
CDR3aa: CATSGSNANYGYTF

v_gene: TRBV11-2
abundance: .
d_gene: TRBD1
j_gene: TRBJ2-1
CDR3nt: TGTGCCAGCAGCTTTAAAGGGACAGGGGAGGGTAATGAGCAGTTCTTC
CDR3aa: CASSFKGTGEGNEQFF

v_gene: TRBV6-5
abundance: .
d_gene: TRBD2
j_gene: TRBJ2-3
CDR3nt: TGTGCCAGCAGTTTACTAGCGGGAGAAGATACGCAGTATTTT
CDR3aa: CASSLLAGEDTQYF

v_gene: TRBV12-3/TRBV12-4
abundance: .
d_gene: .
j_gene: TRBJ1-1
CDR3nt: TGTGCCAGCAGTTACCGGGTCAACACTGAAGCTTTCTTT
CDR3aa: CASSYRVNTEAFF